The clone carrying this TCR beta chain has ten or more counts. The antigen is undetermined. This entry comes from a study of T cell repertoires in cytomegalovirus infection. Study in general: Public TCR beta signatures were indicative of both CMV infection and a matching HLA type.

Study-level points and caveats: CMV carriers with the relevant HLA were identified by cumulative public TCR beta family frequency. Dominating the ex vivo response were TCR beta clonotypes that were CMV-specific and HLA-C-restricted.

In germline, CDR1 is MNHNY, CDR2 SVGAGI (reference sequence). The CDR3 extends over 13 amino acids. V lost 3 bases to trimming and J lost 5 bases, with 10 bases between them. Via MiXCR, TCRdb re-called the reads, giving one row per CDR3 protein. The sample contains around 440,000 distinct CDR3 sequences, around 11% of which appear only once. The receptor was derived from a human donor in good health (CMV status not recorded). Some clones in this sample may be carry-over from other donors' samples. V is TRBV6-6 and J is TRBJ1-2, with no clear D. The sample was PBMCs. The CDR3 loop is CASSYTDFYGYTF. The CDR3 coding sequence is TGTGCCAGCAGTTATACGGATTTTTATGGCTACACCTTC.